The clone carrying this T cell receptor beta chain was counted a single time. Its specificity is not known. This sample was taken from a study of vaccination effects on CD4 cells after COVID-19. Study-level findings and limits: Both infection-induced and vaccine-induced clones contracted markedly at late post-vaccination timepoints.

Germline values: CDR1 MGHRA, CDR2 YSYEKL. The CDR3 is 12 amino acids. V lost 0 bases and J lost 9, with 6 bases in between. Assay used: immunoSEQ multiplex PCR; TCRdb lists only in-frame clones, some missing. The sample lists roughly 42,000 clones; roughly 76% were seen once. With the ViraFEST assay, the study expanded antigen-specific CD4+ T cells using viral peptide pools, then sequenced them. At the end of 10 days of culture, CD4+ T cells were isolated. Among the vaccine recipients, none had a prior SARS-CoV-2 infection, and nucleocapsid antibodies were negative. Wells each received 2.2 million or so PBMC, cultured with 10 IU/ml IL-2 and about 9.3 ug/ml peptides. Cells had half their medium changed to IL-2 medium on days 3 and 7.

Sequencing used CD4+ T cells from PBMCs cultured with HCoV-OC43 spike peptides, obtained before COVID-19 vaccination. Subset here: HCoV-OC43 spike overlapping peptide pool stimulation. The chain has TRBV4-1 and TRBJ2-1, with D unclear. The sequence derives from a human donor who received a COVID-19 vaccine. The CDR3 DNA is TGCGCCAGCAGCCAAGAATTGGGTGAGCAGTTCTTC. It encodes CASSQELGEQFF.